The 19 T cell receptor beta chains below were found in one sample sequenced in a study of T cell responses to AZD1222 COVID-19 vaccine. The table came from immunoSEQ multiplex PCR; TCRdb's copy has only in-frame clones and leaves some out. The sample holds about 150,000 clones, about 86% seen once. Sequenced here: peripheral blood, sampled on day 0 of MenACWY control vaccination. The receptors stem from an adult in good health.

This rearrangement joins TRBV5-1 to TRBJ2-1, with 8 nucleotides matching TRBD2. The germline gives CDR1 SGHRS, CDR2 YFSETQ. Germline trimming cut 3 bases from V and 7 bases from J; bases unmatched to any gene: 18. The CDR3 sequence is 18 residues long. For the CDR3, the DNA is TGCGCCAGCAGCTCGCGACCCTTAGCGGGGAGCTTGGGAAATGAGCAGTTCTTC. Its translation is CASSSRPLAGSLGNEQFF.

This clone turned up a few times. This CDR3 is CASSPASGRGVGYEQYF. DNA for the CDR3: TGTGCCAGCAGCCCAGCCTCGGGGCGAGGGGTCGGCTACGAGCAGTACTTC. V and J are TRBV2 and TRBJ2-7, with D perhaps assigned TRBD1 or TRBD2 (5 bases each). V gave up 6 bases and J gave up 3 bases, with 24 bases separating them. The CDR3 is 17 residues long. Germline-derived CDR1 and CDR2 are SNHLY and FYNNEI.

The V call is TRBV6-6, the J call TRBJ1-2, with D unresolved. From germline, CDR1 is MNHNY and CDR2 SVGAGI (reference sequence). The CDR3 runs to 14 residues. V was pared by 2 bases and J by 8 bases, with 15 bases between. The CDR3 here is CASSYRTPNEGYTF. The CDR3 nucleotides are TGTGCCAGCAGTTACCGGACTCCAAATGAGGGCTACACCTTC.

The V call is TRBV6-5, the J call TRBJ2-1; possible D gene TRBD1, 6 bases. Trimming stripped 8 bases from V and 2 bases from J, with 16 bases between. Germline loops: CDR1 MNHEY, CDR2 SVGAGI. This CDR3 has 15 amino acids. The CDR3 bases are TGTGCCAGCCTCATAGGTCAGGGGACCTACAATGAGCAGTTCTTC. Its translation is CASLIGQGTYNEQFF.

The genes are TRBV5-6 and TRBJ1-2, with unresolved D. Trimming took off 0 bases at V and 8 bases at J, with 8 bases between the two ends. The CDR3 has 12 residues. CDR1 is SGHDT and CDR2 is YYEEEE in the germline V gene. The CDR3 region is CASSLDRGGYTF. In nucleotides, the CDR3 is TGTGCCAGCAGCTTGGACCGTGGGGGCTACACCTTC.

This chain links TRBV6-5 with TRBJ2-3; 8 positions agree with TRBD1. V lost 2 bases and J lost 3; bases outside the gene matches: 7. Looked up from germline, CDR1 is MNHEY and CDR2 is SVGAGI. This CDR3 has 16 residues. The CDR3 DNA sequence: TGTGCCAGCAGTTACCGGACAGGGTATGGTACAGATACGCAGTATTTT. It encodes CASSYRTGYGTDTQYF.

This clone was observed a few times. The chain links TRBV5-1 to TRBJ1-4, with a tentative D call TRBD1 (6 bases). There are 16 residues in the CDR3. Between the trimmed V and J ends, which lost 5 bases and 3 bases, there was a span of 17 bases. Germline CDR1 and CDR2: SGHRS and YFSETQ. The CDR3 is CASSLPSGVANEKLFF. CDR3 nucleotides: TGCGCCAGCAGTTTACCTTCAGGGGTGGCTAATGAAAAACTGTTTTTT.

J is TRBJ1-1 and V is TRBV5-1; no reliable D call. The CDR3 length is 15 residues. Trimming cost V 0 bases and J 5 bases, with 14 bases left between them. Germline CDR1 and CDR2: SGHRS and YFSETQ. The CDR3 protein is CASSLGNSLGTEAFF. The CDR3 bases are TGCGCCAGCAGCTTGGGGAACAGCCTAGGGACTGAAGCTTTCTTT.

The genes are TRBV6-5 and TRBJ2-7, with D unclear. Germline assignment: CDR1 MNHEY and CDR2 SVGAGI. This CDR3 region has 11 residues. Trimming removed 4 bases at V and 4 bases at J, with 5 bases between. This CDR3 is CASSLGYEQYV. The CDR3 DNA sequence: TGTGCCAGCAGTTTGGGTTACGAGCAGTACGTC.

The chain carries TRBV28 and TRBJ1-2, with D hard to call. This CDR3 has 15 residues. V lost 5 bases to trimming and J lost 5 bases, with 18 bases between them. Germline values: CDR1 MDHEN, CDR2 SYDVKM. This chain's CDR3 is CASSPIGRAAYGYTF. CDR3 sequence (DNA): TGTGCCAGCAGTCCCATAGGGCGGGCAGCTTATGGCTACACCTTC.

The chain uses TRBV7-9 and TRBJ2-7; 8 bases fit TRBD2. The CDR3 covers 16 residues. The germline V gene has CDR1 SEHNR and CDR2 FQNEAQ (reference sequence). V was clipped by 4 bases and J by 4 bases; unmatched bases: 12. The CDR3 spells CASSSPPGTRGYEQYF. The DNA of the CDR3 is TGTGCCAGCAGCTCACCCCCCGGGACTAGAGGATACGAGCAGTACTTC.

This clone was counted a single time. The chain carries TRBV30 and TRBJ1-2; the D is unclear. This CDR3 has 13 residues. Germline V gives CDR1 GTSNPN, CDR2 SVGIG (reference sequence). Trimming cost V 0 bases and J 5 bases, with 10 bases left between them. In DNA, the CDR3 is TGTGCCTGGAGTGTGGGTATGCGATATGGCTACACCTTC. This gives the protein CAWSVGMRYGYTF.

The V gene is TRBV4-1, the J gene TRBJ2-1, with 11 bases that match TRBD1. Germline V gene lookup returns CDR1 MGHRA and CDR2 YSYEKL. After removal of 0 bases from V and 0 bases from J, the junction contained 10 bases not matched to a gene. This CDR3 contains 20 residues. DNA for the CDR3: TGCGCCAGCAGCCAAGACCGGACAGGGGGCTCCCGCGGCTCCTACAATGAGCAGTTCTTC. This gives the protein CASSQDRTGGSRGSYNEQFF.

At least ten counts were recorded for this clone. The V call is TRBV28, the J call TRBJ1-6; D ambiguous. Trimming stripped 9 bases from V and 8 bases from J, with 14 bases between. The CDR3 length is 13 residues. Germline CDR1 MDHEN, CDR2 SYDVKM. The CDR3 nucleotides are TGTGCCAGTACAAATCCGATGGATTCACCCCTCCACTTT. Encoded protein: CASTNPMDSPLHF. Looking up the rest from reference TRBV28 and TRBJ1-6 gives the full variable domain: DVKVTQSSRYLVKRTGEKVFLECVQDMDHENMFWYRQDPGLGLRLIYFSYDVKMKEKGDIPEGYSVSREKKERFSLILESASTNQTSMYLCASTNPMDSPLHFGNGTRLTVT.

Written as DNA, the CDR3 is TGTGCCAGCCGGATCCTACAAGGGGAAAAACTGTTTTTT. Translation gives CASRILQGEKLFF. The chain recombines TRBV12-3 or TRBV12-4 with TRBJ1-4; no clear D. V lost 8 bases, J lost 8 bases, and 15 bases lay in between. The CDR3 has 13 amino acids.

CDR3 amino acids: CASSPDRARLETQYF. In nucleotides, the CDR3 is TGTGCCAGCAGCCCAGACAGGGCGCGTTTAGAGACCCAGTACTTC. The V and J genes are TRBV27 and TRBJ2-5; 7 positions agree with TRBD1. The CDR3 spans 15 residues. Germline lookup yields CDR1 MNHEY and CDR2 SMNVEV (reference sequence). V dropped 6 bases and J dropped 4; count of bases not matched to a gene: 11.

V usage is TRBV30 and J usage is TRBJ2-3, with D unresolved. V was shortened by 2 bases and J by 6 bases, with 9 bases between the two germline ends. Germline CDR1 GTSNPN, CDR2 SVGIG (reference sequence). The CDR3 consists of 12 residues. The chain's CDR3 is CAWSPPADTQYF. The CDR3 nucleotides read TGTGCCTGGAGTCCTCCCGCCGATACGCAGTATTTT.

J is TRBJ2-1 and V is TRBV7-2; a possible D gene is TRBD2 (6 bases). Germline values: CDR1 SGHTA, CDR2 FQGNSA. This CDR3 is built from 15 residues. The V end was cut by 1 base, the J end by 4 bases, with 11 bases between. Written as DNA, the CDR3 is TGTGCCAGCAGCTTAGGATCTAGCGTATACAATGAGCAGTTCTTC. It translates to CASSLGSSVYNEQFF.

The J gene is TRBJ1-1, the V gene TRBV28; the D is unclear. The CDR3 consists of 10 residues. Per the germline V gene, CDR1 is MDHEN and CDR2 is SYDVKM. The ends were cut back, 10 bases at V and 11 bases at J, with 14 bases in the middle. The CDR3, as DNA: TGTGCCACCCGGAGTATAGCGGCTTTCTTT. Translated: CATRSIAAFF.